The entry that follows covers one T cell receptor (beta chain) sequence. Its antigen is as yet unknown. Germline lookup yields CDR1 ENHRY and CDR2 SYGVKD. Trimming left V 2 bases short and J 5 bases short, with 12 bases between. There are 14 residues in the CDR3. The source of the sample is a study of cytomegalovirus exposure and HLA in healthy donors. Notes on the study in general: A later look showed TCR association rates differing by HLA locus, highest for DRB1 and lowest for HLA-C.

Primers included in the PCR were 60 Vbeta and 13 Jbeta primers. Repertoires were generated with immunoSEQ multiplex PCR, while TCRdb's copy carries only in-frame clones and drops some. The sample has 160,000 or so clones, over 70% seen once. The sequence came from a man between 18 and 29 years old in good health and CMV-seropositive. The chain carries TRBV10-3 and TRBJ1-2; TRBD1 is a possible D gene (6 bases). Sequences were obtained from PBMCs. The CDR3 nucleotides are TGTGCCATCAGTGAGCAGACAGGCGTATATGGCTACACCTTC. Translation gives CAISEQTGVYGYTF.